The text below deals with one TCR beta chain. V lost 3 bases and J 5 bases, leaving 16 bases between the germline ends. CDR1 is DFQATT, CDR2 SNEGSKA, per germline (reference sequence). CDR3 length: 14 residues. This entry comes from a study of blood T cell repertoires in COVID-19. Overall study context: Both acute and convalescent COVID-19 samples were obtained from the United States, Italy and Spain. Sample material is recorded as cDNA or gDNA derived from T cells, B-cell-depleted T cells, or PBMCs.

As handled by the study authors: Reference gene primers were amplified, and this amplification served to estimate nucleated cell counts. The data were produced by immunoSEQ multiplex PCR, yet TCRdb's version contains in-frame clones alone and is incomplete. V and J calls and clone size are copied from that table; D and trimming were computed from the DNA. The profile shows roughly 70,000 clones, nearly 90% of them singletons. V and J are TRBV20-1 and TRBJ2-5, with a possible D match to TRBD2 (7 bases). Sequences were obtained from peripheral blood. This receptor was identified in a man aged 80 or over with acute or convalescent COVID-19. The CDR3 DNA reads TGCAGTGCTAGTCCCCCGGGGGGCCTGGAGACCCAGTACTTC. Its translation: CSASPPGGLETQYF.